These 15 T cell receptor beta chains were sequenced from one sample in a study of T cells after yellow fever vaccination. Using its own MiXCR run on the 5' RACE reads, TCRdb lists one record per CDR3 protein. This sample carries some 240,000 distinct CDR3 sequences, about 3% of them seen once, and the ten largest clones take around 3%. This sample comprised CD4+ T cells sorted from PBMCs, obtained 10 days after the yellow fever booster vaccination. These receptors were collected from a young man who received the YFV17D yellow fever vaccine.

V gene TRBV28 combines with J gene TRBJ1-1; D not certain. Trimming removed 4 bases at V and 1 base at J, with 13 bases between. This CDR3 has 15 amino acids. The germline CDR1 and CDR2 sequences are MDHEN and SYDVKM. The CDR3 reads CASSYPFMGNTEAFF. CDR3 nucleotides: TGTGCCAGCAGTTATCCGTTCATGGGGAACACTGAAGCTTTCTTT.

This clonotype was detected only a few times. The V gene is TRBV18, the J gene TRBJ2-3; the match to TRBD2 covers 7 bases. After removal of 0 bases from V and 6 bases from J, the junction contained 6 bases not matched to a gene. Germline CDR1 reads KGHSH; CDR2 reads LQKENI. The CDR3 contains 15 residues. The chain's CDR3 is CASSPPGLGTDTQYF. CDR3 nucleotides: TGTGCCAGCTCACCACCTGGACTAGGGACGGATACGCAGTATTTT.

This clonotype was counted many times. This sequence joins TRBV6-2 or TRBV6-3 and TRBJ2-7; TRBD2 might be the D (6 bases). There are 16 residues in the CDR3. Trimming shortened V by 6 bases and J by 3 bases, and 21 bases separated the two germline ends. Germline loops: CDR1 MNHEY, CDR2 SVGEGT. The CDR3 loop is CASRPRGVLRGYEQYF. The CDR3 coding sequence is TGTGCCAGCAGACCACGGGGCGTGTTGCGGGGCTACGAGCAGTACTTC.

This clonotype showed up many times. This chain uses TRBV24-1 with TRBJ1-1; D possibly corresponds to TRBD1 (5 bases). The CDR3 is made up of 11 amino acids. Between the trimmed V and J ends, which lost 5 bases and 10 bases, there was a span of 10 bases. CDR1 is KGHDR, CDR2 SFDVKD, per germline. Written as DNA, the CDR3 is TGTGCCACCAGTGGCAGTGGGGCAGCTTTCTTT. It specifies CATSGSGAAFF.

This clonotype was seen repeatedly, ten times or more. V is TRBV12-3 or TRBV12-4 and J is TRBJ1-5, with unresolved D. The V gene lost 3 bases and the J gene lost 5 bases, with 11 bases spanning the gap. The CDR3 sequence is 14 residues long. The CDR3 DNA is TGTGCCAGCAGTTTTCTCAGCGTCGATCAGCCCCAGCATTTT. Translated, it gives CASSFLSVDQPQHF.

This clonotype was counted many times. The rearrangement links TRBV20-1 to TRBJ2-2, with D possibly TRBD1 on 5 matching bases. Germline values: CDR1 DFQATT, CDR2 SNEGSKA (reference sequence). V shed 1 base and J shed 7 bases, with 10 bases lying between them. The CDR3 contains 13 residues. CDR3 residues: CSARGRVDGELFF. CDR3 DNA sequence: TGCAGTGCTAGAGGCAGGGTGGACGGGGAGCTGTTTTTT.

There are many counts of this clonotype. CDR3 DNA: TGTGCCAGCAGTTACGGGGTCCCAGGCTATGGCTACACCTTC. Translating it yields CASSYGVPGYGYTF. This chain joins TRBV6-5 and TRBJ1-2, with D uncertain. Germline CDR1 reads MNHEY; CDR2 reads SVGAGI. The germline V and J ends were trimmed by 2 bases and 4 bases, with 11 bases remaining between them. This CDR3 has 14 residues.

This sequence joins TRBV7-2 and TRBJ2-2; 7 bases are shared with TRBD1. The V and J ends lost 2 bases and 1 base, in that order; junction bases with no gene match: 4. From germline, CDR1 is SGHTA and CDR2 FQGNSA. The CDR3 sequence is 16 residues long. The CDR3 region is CASSLRQGMNTGELFF. DNA for the CDR3: TGTGCCAGCAGCTTAAGACAGGGCATGAACACCGGGGAGCTGTTTTTT.

The J gene is TRBJ1-1, the V gene TRBV20-1; the D is unclear. V was trimmed by 3 bases and J by 1 base, leaving 9 bases between them. The CDR3 contains 13 residues. Germline-derived CDR1 and CDR2 are DFQATT and SNEGSKA (reference sequence). CDR3 sequence reads: CSASPTRNTEAFF. The CDR3, as DNA: TGCAGTGCTAGTCCCACCCGGAACACTGAAGCTTTCTTT.

This clonotype was seen many times. The CDR3 DNA follows: TGTGCCAGCTCACCCGGGACAGACTACGAGCAGTACTTC. Its protein is CASSPGTDYEQYF. The chain links TRBV18 to TRBJ2-7, with TRBD1 identical over 7 bases. The length of the CDR3 is 13 residues. Trimming cost V 3 bases and J 3 bases; bases outside gene matches: 2. Germline CDR1 reads KGHSH; CDR2 reads LQKENI.

This clonotype was counted at least ten times. This chain connects TRBV5-1 to TRBJ2-5; 14 bases agree with TRBD2. The CDR3 extends over 18 amino acids. Germline CDR1 is SGHRS and CDR2 is YFSETQ. Trimming at V came to 4 bases and at J to 4 bases, leaving 12 bases not matched to a gene. The CDR3 loop is CASSQGLAGGSEGETQYF. The CDR3 DNA reads TGCGCCAGCAGCCAAGGACTAGCGGGGGGCTCTGAGGGAGAGACCCAGTACTTC.

This clonotype was seen at least ten times. The gene calls are TRBV7-6 and TRBJ2-2; no definite D call. The V and J ends lost 5 bases and 4 bases respectively, with 11 bases between them. This CDR3 has 14 residues. Germline CDR1 is SGHVS and CDR2 is FNYEAQ. The CDR3 region has the DNA TGTGCCAGCAGCCTAAACATGGGCACCGGGGAGCTGTTTTTT. This encodes CASSLNMGTGELFF.

The V gene is TRBV12-3 or TRBV12-4, the J gene TRBJ1-4; D gene uncertain. The V gene lost 4 bases and the J gene lost 6 bases, with 9 bases spanning the gap. The CDR3 sequence is 13 residues long. CDR3 sequence reads: CASSSDGDEKLFF. CDR3 sequence (DNA): TGTGCCAGCAGTTCGGACGGCGATGAAAAACTGTTTTTT.

The chain is built from TRBV5-6 and TRBJ2-3, with 8 bases fitting TRBD1. CDR1 is SGHDT, CDR2 YYEEEE, per germline. The V and J ends lost 2 bases and 5 bases, in that order; junction bases with no gene match: 13. This CDR3 is 17 amino acids long. The CDR3 DNA reads as TGTGCCAGCAGCTTAGCTGCAGGGGGCCCGCTTGGAGATACGCAGTATTTT. Translation: CASSLAAGGPLGDTQYF. Full variable domain (rest looked up from reference TRBV5-6 and TRBJ2-3): DAGVTQSPTHLIKTRGQQVTLRCSPKSGHDTVSWYQQALGQGPQFIFQYYEEEERQRGNFPDRFSGHQFPNYSSELNVNALLLGDSALYLCASSLAAGGPLGDTQYFGPGTRLTVL.

This clonotype was seen repeatedly, ten times or more. This chain joins TRBV18 and TRBJ1-5; no reliable D call. CDR3 length equals 14 residues. Germline V lookup: CDR1 KGHSH, CDR2 LQKENI. Trimming took 3 bases from V and 0 from J, leaving 6 bases between them. The CDR3 DNA follows: TGTGCCAGCTCACCTCCTTATAGCAATCAGCCCCAGCATTTT. Encoded protein: CASSPPYSNQPQHF.